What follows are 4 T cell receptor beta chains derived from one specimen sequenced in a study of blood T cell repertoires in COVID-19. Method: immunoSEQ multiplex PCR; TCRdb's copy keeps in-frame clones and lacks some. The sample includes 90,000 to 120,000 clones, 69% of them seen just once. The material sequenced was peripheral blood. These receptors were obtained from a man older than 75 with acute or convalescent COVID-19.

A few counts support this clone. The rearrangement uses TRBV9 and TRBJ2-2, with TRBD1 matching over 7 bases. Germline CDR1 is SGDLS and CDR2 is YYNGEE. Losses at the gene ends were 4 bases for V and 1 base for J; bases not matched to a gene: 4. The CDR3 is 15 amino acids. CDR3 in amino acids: CASSPWTGNTGELFF. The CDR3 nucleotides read TGTGCCAGCAGCCCCTGGACAGGGAACACCGGGGAGCTGTTTTTT.

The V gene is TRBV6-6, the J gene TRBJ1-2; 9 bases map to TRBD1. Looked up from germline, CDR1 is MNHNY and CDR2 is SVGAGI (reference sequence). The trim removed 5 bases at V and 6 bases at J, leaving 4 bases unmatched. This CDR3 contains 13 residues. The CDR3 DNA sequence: TGTGCCAGCAGTCCGAGGGACAGGGATGGCTACACCTTC. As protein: CASSPRDRDGYTF.

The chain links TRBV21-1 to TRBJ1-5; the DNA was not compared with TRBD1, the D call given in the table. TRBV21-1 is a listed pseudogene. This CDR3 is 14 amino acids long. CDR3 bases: TGTGCCGGGTCCCCCAGGGGGCTCAATCAGCCCCAGCATTTT. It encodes CAGSPRGLNQPQHF.

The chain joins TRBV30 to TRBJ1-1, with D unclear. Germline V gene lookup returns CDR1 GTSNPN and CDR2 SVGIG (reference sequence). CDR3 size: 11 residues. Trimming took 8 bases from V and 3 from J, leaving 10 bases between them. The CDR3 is CASGWDTEAFF. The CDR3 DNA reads TGTGCCAGCGGGTGGGACACTGAAGCTTTCTTT.